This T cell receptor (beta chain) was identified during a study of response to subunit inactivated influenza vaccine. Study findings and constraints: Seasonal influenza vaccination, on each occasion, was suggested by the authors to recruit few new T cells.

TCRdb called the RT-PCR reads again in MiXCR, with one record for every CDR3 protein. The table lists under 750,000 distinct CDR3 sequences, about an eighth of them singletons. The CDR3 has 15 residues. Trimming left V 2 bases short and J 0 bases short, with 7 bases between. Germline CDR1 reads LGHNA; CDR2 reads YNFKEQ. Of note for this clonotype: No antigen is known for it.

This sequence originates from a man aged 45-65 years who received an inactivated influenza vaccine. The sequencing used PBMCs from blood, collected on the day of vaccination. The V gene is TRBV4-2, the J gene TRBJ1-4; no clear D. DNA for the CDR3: TGTGCCAGCAGCCAACCCGGAGCAACTAATGAAAAACTGTTTTTT. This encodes CASSQPGATNEKLFF.